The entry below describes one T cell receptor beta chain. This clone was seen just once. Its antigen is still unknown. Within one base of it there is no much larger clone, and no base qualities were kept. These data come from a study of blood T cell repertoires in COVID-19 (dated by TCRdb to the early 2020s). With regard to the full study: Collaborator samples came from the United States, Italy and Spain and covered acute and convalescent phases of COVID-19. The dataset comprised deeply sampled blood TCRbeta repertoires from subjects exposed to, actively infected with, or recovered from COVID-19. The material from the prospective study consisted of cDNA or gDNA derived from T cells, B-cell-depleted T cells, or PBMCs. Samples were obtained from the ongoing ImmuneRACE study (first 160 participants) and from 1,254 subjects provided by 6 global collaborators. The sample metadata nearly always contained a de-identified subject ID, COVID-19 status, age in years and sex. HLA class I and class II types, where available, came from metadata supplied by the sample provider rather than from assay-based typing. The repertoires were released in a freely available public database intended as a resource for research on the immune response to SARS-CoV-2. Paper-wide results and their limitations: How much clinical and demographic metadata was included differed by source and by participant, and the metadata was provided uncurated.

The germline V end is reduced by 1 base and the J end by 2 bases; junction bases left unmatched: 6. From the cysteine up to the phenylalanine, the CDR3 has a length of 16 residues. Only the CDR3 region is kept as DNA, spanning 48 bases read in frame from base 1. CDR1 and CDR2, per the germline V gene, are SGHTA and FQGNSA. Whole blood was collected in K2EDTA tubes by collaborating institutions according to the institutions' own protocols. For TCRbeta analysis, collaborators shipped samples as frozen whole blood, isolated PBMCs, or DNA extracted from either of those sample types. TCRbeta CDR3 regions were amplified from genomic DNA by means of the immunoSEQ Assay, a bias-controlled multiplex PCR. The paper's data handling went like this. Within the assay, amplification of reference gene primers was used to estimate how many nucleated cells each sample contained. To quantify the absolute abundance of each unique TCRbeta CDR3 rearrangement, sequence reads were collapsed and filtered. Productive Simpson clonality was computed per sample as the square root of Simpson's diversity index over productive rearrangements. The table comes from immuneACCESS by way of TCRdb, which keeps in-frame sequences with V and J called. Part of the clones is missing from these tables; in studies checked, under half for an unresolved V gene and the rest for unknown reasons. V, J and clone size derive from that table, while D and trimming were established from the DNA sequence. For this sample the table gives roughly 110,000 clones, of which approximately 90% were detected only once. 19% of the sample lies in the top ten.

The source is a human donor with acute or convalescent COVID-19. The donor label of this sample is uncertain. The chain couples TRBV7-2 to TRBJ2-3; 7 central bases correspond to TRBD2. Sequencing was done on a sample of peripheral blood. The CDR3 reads CASSLGLAFFTDTQYF. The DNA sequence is TGTGCCAGCAGCTTAGGACTAGCCTTCTTCACAGATACGCAGTATTTT. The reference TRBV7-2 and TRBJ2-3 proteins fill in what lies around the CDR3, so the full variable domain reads GAGVSQSPSNKVTEKGKDVELRCDPISGHTALYWYRQSLGQGLEFLIYFQGNSAPDKSGLPSDRFSAERTGGSVSTLTIQRTQQEDSAVYLCASSLGLAFFTDTQYFGPGTRLTVL.